This T cell receptor (beta chain) derives from a study of cytomegalovirus exposure and HLA in healthy donors. Points from the study as a whole: Most TCR beta V segments were productive about 90% or about 30% of the time in an earlier analysis. Some V segments, TRBV6-2 and TRBV6-3 among them, were indistinguishable and were therefore excluded.

This CDR3 is 13 amino acids long. Germline loops: CDR1 KGHSH, CDR2 LQKENI. With V trimmed by 6 bases and J by 5 bases, 5 bases remained unmatched. About this clone: What it binds is unknown. The sample carries other DNA sequences with the same CDR3.

13 Jbeta primers and 60 Vbeta primers were used for the PCR. TCRdb keeps only in-frame clones here, not all; method: immunoSEQ multiplex PCR. The sample includes roughly 100,000 clones, over 55% of them seen just once. The sequence was obtained from a female donor in good health and CMV-seronegative. The sequencing sample was made of PBMCs. The rearrangement uses TRBV18 and TRBJ2-5; 8 nucleotides line up with TRBD1. Here the CDR3 reads CASSRQGRETQYF. The CDR3, as DNA: TGTGCCAGCTCCCGACAGGGGAGGGAGACCCAGTACTTC.